This T cell receptor (beta chain) appears in the sequencing data of a study of T cells after posttransplantation cyclophosphamide. Assay: immunoSEQ multiplex PCR; the TCRdb copy retains only in-frame clones and omits some. The table shows about 52,000 clones, with 90% to 95% occurring only once. Broader study findings: Recipient CMV seropositivity and CMV reactivation strongly tracked TRB clonality. TRB overlap between skin or GI tissue T cells and blood was limited. Later post-transplant blood repertoires were often dominated by donor CD8+ memory clones.

The related graft donor's blood sample was taken on the day of bone marrow donation. This clone was detected only a few times. The antigen remains unidentified. The receptor's source is a woman in her 30s in good health and a related stem cell transplant donor. The sequenced sample consisted of PBMCs.

The CDR3 loop reads CASSLMGDGGDPWYF. CDR3 nucleotides: TGTGCCAGCAGCTTAATGGGAGACGGGGGGGACCCGTGGTATTTT. The chain carries TRBV7-3 and TRBJ2-3; TRBD2 matches at 8 bases. V dropped 1 base and J dropped 14; count of bases not matched to a gene: 14. CDR3 length: 15 residues. Germline CDR1 and CDR2: SGHTA and FQGTGA.